The 21 T cell receptor beta chains below come from one sample, sequenced in a study of blood T cell repertoires in COVID-19. Data came from immunoSEQ multiplex PCR; TCRdb stores just in-frame clones and leaves some out. Found here are under 250,000 clones, almost 85% of them singletons; the top ten hold approximately 9.6%. Sequencing input: PBMCs or T cells enriched from blood (not recorded which). The receptors here all came from a woman aged 50 to 60 with acute COVID-19.

The CDR3 DNA reads TGCGCCAGCAGCTTGGAGACCAGGGGACGGGGCTACACCTTC. This sequence encodes CASSLETRGRGYTF. The chain uses TRBV5-1 and TRBJ1-2; tentative D call: TRBD1 (6 bases). Germline CDR1 is SGHRS and CDR2 is YFSETQ. Trimming shortened V by 0 bases and J by 8 bases, and 14 bases separated the two germline ends. This CDR3 is 14 amino acids long.

The V call is TRBV18, the J call TRBJ2-5, with 8 nucleotides matching TRBD2. V was clipped by 6 bases and J by 3 bases; unmatched bases: 6. The CDR3 has 14 residues. Germline V gene lookup returns CDR1 KGHSH and CDR2 LQKENI. As DNA, the CDR3 is TGTGCCAGCTCTCGGAGCGGGGGCGAAGAGACCCAGTACTTC. The encoded protein is CASSRSGGEETQYF.

The chain is built from TRBV18 and TRBJ1-1, with D perhaps matching TRBD1 (5 bases). The CDR3 contains 14 residues. CDR1 is KGHSH and CDR2 is LQKENI in the germline V gene. Trimming shortened V by 6 bases and J by 1 base, and 12 bases separated the two germline ends. The CDR3 bases are TGTGCCAGCTCGCCGCGGGGCACGAACACTGAAGCTTTCTTT. Amino acid sequence: CASSPRGTNTEAFF.

CDR3 sequence (DNA): TGCGCCAGCAGAGGACAGACAGATACGCAGTATTTT. Its translation: CASRGQTDTQYF. This chain links TRBV10-1 with TRBJ2-3, with D maybe TRBD1 (6 bases). The germline V gene encodes CDR1 WNHNN and CDR2 SYGVQD (reference sequence). The CDR3 contains 12 residues. The V end was cut by 6 bases, the J end by 3 bases, with 7 bases between.

This clone was observed a single time. The chain couples TRBV6-1 to TRBJ1-2; D is ambiguous. Germline V gives CDR1 MNHNS, CDR2 SASEGT. Trimming removed 7 bases from V and 0 bases from J, with 18 bases in between. This CDR3 is built from 16 residues. The CDR3 here is CASIEDRLGTNYGYTF. In DNA, the CDR3 is TGTGCCAGCATTGAGGACCGCCTCGGGACTAACTATGGCTACACCTTC.

The chain is built from TRBV4-1 and TRBJ1-1; TRBD1 might be the D (6 bases). V lost 4 bases and J lost 3, with 15 bases in between. CDR3 size: 15 residues. Germline V gene sequence: CDR1 MGHRA, CDR2 YSYEKL. The CDR3 spells CASSRSGEGYTEAFF. The CDR3 bases are TGCGCCAGCAGCCGCTCAGGGGAGGGGTACACTGAAGCTTTCTTT.

The chain has TRBV18 and TRBJ2-7; D is uncertain. V lost 0 bases, J lost 0 bases, and 9 bases lay in between. The germline CDR1 and CDR2 sequences are KGHSH and LQKENI. The CDR3 spans 15 residues. CDR3 coding DNA: TGTGCCAGCTCACCACCCTATCCCCCCTCCTACGAGCAGTACTTC. As protein: CASSPPYPPSYEQYF.

This clone was recorded a few times. The chain joins TRBV19 to TRBJ1-4; D remains ambiguous. The CDR3 sequence is 14 residues long. Per the germline V gene, CDR1 is LNHDA and CDR2 is SQIVND (reference sequence). V shed 7 bases and J shed 3 bases, with 12 bases lying between them. The CDR3 DNA reads as TGTGCCAGTAACCGAGGGCCTTCTAATGAAAAACTGTTTTTT. Translated, it gives CASNRGPSNEKLFF.

The V and J genes are TRBV5-4 and TRBJ1-2; D unclear. CDR1 SGHNT and CDR2 YYREEE come from the germline V gene (reference sequence). Trimming pared 0 bases from V and 8 bases from J, leaving 8 bases between. The CDR3 loop spans 12 amino acids. CDR3 residues: CASSLEEGGYTF. In DNA, the CDR3 is TGTGCCAGCAGCTTGGAGGAGGGCGGCTACACCTTC.

The chain has TRBV5-1 and TRBJ1-6; unclear D gene. The CDR3 has 14 residues. V was shortened by 2 bases and J by 5 bases, with 8 bases between the two germline ends. Germline CDR1 SGHRS, CDR2 YFSETQ. CDR3 coding DNA: TGCGCCAGCAGCTTACAGCCAGATAATTCACCCCTCCACTTT. Its translation is CASSLQPDNSPLHF.

The V and J genes are TRBV10-3 and TRBJ1-2, with 7 bases lining up with TRBD1. Germline lookup yields CDR1 ENHRY and CDR2 SYGVKD. The CDR3 has 18 amino acids. Trimming at V came to 2 bases and at J to 3 bases, leaving 15 bases not matched to a gene. This chain's CDR3 is CAISEGPTKQGPHYGYTF. The CDR3, as DNA: TGTGCCATCAGTGAGGGACCTACAAAACAGGGGCCGCACTATGGCTACACCTTC.

The V gene is TRBV20-1, the J gene TRBJ1-1; 7 nucleotides match TRBD1. The CDR3 totals 11 residues. Germline-derived CDR1 and CDR2 are DFQATT and SNEGSKA (reference sequence). The CDR3: CRGDSVTEAFF. The CDR3 bases are TGCAGAGGGGACAGTGTCACTGAAGCTTTCTTT.

The V call is TRBV7-3, the J call TRBJ2-3; no clear D. V shed 1 base and J shed 4 bases, with 6 bases lying between them. Germline CDR1 reads SGHTA; CDR2 reads FQGTGA. The CDR3 runs to 13 residues. The CDR3 reads CASSLSRADTQYF. The CDR3 coding sequence is TGTGCCAGCAGCTTAAGCCGGGCAGATACGCAGTATTTT.

The CDR3 DNA reads as TGTGCCAGCAGCCCAACAGGGGGATGGCAGCCCCAGCATTTT. It specifies CASSPTGGWQPQHF. V and J are TRBV7-8 and TRBJ1-5, with 8 bases that match TRBD1. With 5 bases clipped from V and 7 bases from J, the junction kept 7 bases outside the gene matches. In germline, CDR1 is SGHVS, CDR2 FQNEAQ. The CDR3 runs 14 residues. The whole variable domain, filled in from reference TRBV7-8 and TRBJ1-5, reads GAGVSQSPRYKVAKRGQDVALRCDPISGHVSLFWYQQALGQGPEFLTYFQNEAQLDKSGLPSDRFFAERPEGSVSTLKIQRTQQEDSAVYLCASSPTGGWQPQHFGDGTRLSIL.

This clone was detected once. The rearrangement uses TRBV4-3 and TRBJ2-7; TRBD1 agrees at 8 bases. Germline V gene lookup returns CDR1 LGHNA and CDR2 YSLEER. J gave up 6 bases and V 3 bases, and 7 bases lay outside the gene matches. The CDR3 totals 14 residues. In nucleotides, the CDR3 is TGCGCCAGCAGCCAGGTGACAGGGGCCGGCGAGCAGTACTTC. Protein product: CASSQVTGAGEQYF.

This clone was seen only once. The chain uses TRBV18 and TRBJ1-1; TRBD1 might be the D (5 bases). Per the germline V gene, CDR1 is KGHSH and CDR2 is LQKENI. Trimming stripped 3 bases from V and 0 bases from J, with 14 bases between. The CDR3 is made up of 16 amino acids. Here the CDR3 reads CASSPQGWGMNTEAFF. In DNA, the CDR3 is TGTGCCAGCTCACCTCAGGGTTGGGGCATGAACACTGAAGCTTTCTTT.

The chain recombines TRBV6-5 with TRBJ2-3, with 9 bases matching TRBD2. Germline V gene lookup returns CDR1 MNHEY and CDR2 SVGAGI. The CDR3 loop spans 16 amino acids. J gave up 7 bases and V 2 bases, and 10 bases lay outside the gene matches. For the CDR3, the DNA is TGTGCCAGCAGTTACAGTAGCGGGGGCGGGGGATATACGCAGTATTTT. Translation gives CASSYSSGGGGYTQYF.

This rearrangement joins TRBV19 to TRBJ2-5; D gene ambiguous. Trimming took 3 bases from V and 2 from J, leaving 7 bases between them. This CDR3 comprises 13 residues. Germline CDR1 reads LNHDA; CDR2 reads SQIVND (reference sequence). In DNA form, the CDR3 reads TGTGCCAGTAGTATGACAAGACAAGAGACCCAGTACTTC. Translating it yields CASSMTRQETQYF.

The V and J genes are TRBV7-2 and TRBJ2-5; 8 positions match TRBD2. CDR3 size: 16 residues. After removal of 2 bases from V and 5 bases from J, the junction contained 10 bases not matched to a gene. Germline V gene sequence: CDR1 SGHTA, CDR2 FQGNSA. CDR3 sequence (DNA): TGTGCCAGCAGCTTATACGTCGGGGGGGCCTCGGAGACCCAGTACTTC. It specifies CASSLYVGGASETQYF.

This clone was seen a handful of times. This chain uses TRBV6-5 with TRBJ1-4, with 7 bases lining up with TRBD1. Germline V gene data show CDR1 as MNHEY and CDR2 as SVGAGI. The CDR3 is 16 amino acids. The junction had 7 bases not matched to a gene; V was cut back by 0 bases and J by 6 bases. This chain's CDR3 is CASSYSLGRGDEKLFF. The CDR3 DNA follows: TGTGCCAGCAGTTACTCCTTAGGCAGGGGGGATGAAAAACTGTTTTTT.

This chain uses TRBV6-1 with TRBJ1-6; tentatively, D is TRBD1 (5 bases). CDR3 length equals 14 residues. Per the germline V gene, CDR1 is MNHNS and CDR2 is SASEGT. V lost 1 base and J 7 bases, leaving 8 bases between the germline ends. The CDR3 loop is CASSEVRENSPLHF. CDR3 DNA sequence: TGTGCCAGCAGTGAAGTCAGGGAAAATTCACCCCTCCACTTT.